The 24 T cell receptor beta chains below all came from one sample that was sequenced in a study of blood T cell repertoires in COVID-19. Sequencing used immunoSEQ multiplex PCR; TCRdb keeps in-frame clones, though not all of them. The repertoire includes 35,000 to 40,000 clones, about 82% of them detected once, and roughly 5.2% sits in the top ten. Sequenced: peripheral blood. These receptors all stem from a man in his fifties or sixties with active COVID-19.

CDR3 protein: CASTPRAYYGYTF. CDR3 DNA: TGTGCCAGCACCCCGCGGGCCTACTATGGCTACACCTTC. V and J are TRBV5-6 and TRBJ1-2; D ambiguous. This CDR3 has 13 amino acids. Looked up from germline, CDR1 is SGHDT and CDR2 is YYEEEE. V was pared by 6 bases and J by 3 bases, with 12 bases between.

The chain uses TRBV3-1 (or the pseudogene TRBV3-2) and TRBJ2-7; D gene unclear. This CDR3 has 13 residues. Trimming took 1 base from V and 4 from J, leaving 8 bases between them. The germline gives CDR1 LGHDT, CDR2 YNNKEL (reference sequence). DNA of the CDR3: TGTGCCAGCAGCCAAGTCATGGAGTACGAGCAGTACTTC. This sequence encodes CASSQVMEYEQYF.

Here the CDR3 reads CASGSGTGELFF. The CDR3 nucleotides are TGTGCCAGTGGAAGCGGCACCGGGGAGCTGTTTTTT. J is TRBJ2-2 and V is TRBV19; D is possibly TRBD2 (5 bases). The germline V gene has CDR1 LNHDA and CDR2 SQIVND (reference sequence). The CDR3 spans 12 residues. Trimming cost V 8 bases and J 4 bases, with 8 bases left between them.

The chain links TRBV12-5 to TRBJ2-7, with 10 bases fitting TRBD2. Germline loops: CDR1 LGHNT, CDR2 FRNRAP. V trimming: 0 bases; J trimming: 1 base; junction bases outside the gene matches: 6. This CDR3 is 17 amino acids long. The CDR3 reads CASGLVLLAGGSYEQYF. The CDR3 DNA reads as TGTGCTAGTGGTTTGGTACTTTTAGCGGGGGGTTCCTACGAGCAGTACTTC.

This chain connects TRBV18 to TRBJ1-1, with D unresolved. This CDR3 spans 13 amino acids. V lost 2 bases to trimming and J lost 6 bases, with 10 bases between them. In germline, CDR1 is KGHSH, CDR2 LQKENI. The CDR3 DNA reads as TGTGCCAGCTCACCAGATCGAGTGGCTGAAGCTTTCTTT. Amino acid sequence: CASSPDRVAEAFF.

The chain has TRBV15 and TRBJ1-1; the D is unclear. Per the germline V gene, CDR1 is LNHNV and CDR2 is YYDKDF (reference sequence). The CDR3 has 11 residues. V lost 5 bases, J lost 8 bases, and 9 bases lay in between. CDR3 nucleotides: TGTGCCACCAGCCATCAGGAAGAAGCTTTCTTT. Translation gives CATSHQEEAFF. The full variable domain, rest sourced from reference TRBV15 and TRBJ1-1, is DAMVIQNPRYQVTQFGKPVTLSCSQTLNHNVMYWYQQKSSQAPKLLFHYYDKDFNNEADTPDNFQSRRPNTSFCFLDIRSPGLGDTAMYLCATSHQEEAFFGQGTRLTVV.

This rearrangement joins TRBV10-2 to TRBJ2-1, with TRBD2 matching over 13 bases. Germline V gives CDR1 WSHSY, CDR2 SAAADI. The V segment lost 8 bases and the J segment 8 bases; nucleotides outside the gene matches: 6. The CDR3 spans 14 residues. As DNA, the CDR3 is TGCGCCAGCGACGACGGGACTAGCGGGGATGAGCAGTTCTTC. Translated: CASDDGTSGDEQFF.

The chain couples TRBV10-2 to TRBJ2-7; D perhaps matches TRBD1 (5 bases). CDR1 WSHSY and CDR2 SAAADI come from the germline V gene. This CDR3 is 13 amino acids long. Trimming took off 3 bases at V and 1 base at J, with 7 bases between the two ends. The CDR3 loop is CASSEDRSYEQYF. For the CDR3, the DNA is TGCGCCAGCAGTGAAGACAGATCCTACGAGCAGTACTTC.

CDR3 region: CASSRGGAGYNEQFF. CDR3 sequence (DNA): TGCGCCAGCAGTAGGGGGGGGGCAGGTTACAATGAGCAGTTCTTC. The chain is built from TRBV10-1 and TRBJ2-1, with a possible D match to TRBD2 (7 bases). The length of the CDR3 is 15 residues. Trimming stripped 5 bases from V and 4 bases from J, with 15 bases between. The germline CDR1 and CDR2 sequences are WNHNN and SYGVQD (reference sequence).

V gene TRBV4-1 combines with J gene TRBJ2-3, with a possible D match to TRBD2 (8 bases). Per germline, CDR1 MGHRA and CDR2 YSYEKL. This CDR3 contains 18 residues. Trimming cost V 0 bases and J 4 bases, with 20 bases left between them. The CDR3 loop is CASSQDGGDSFPPDTQYF. The CDR3 DNA reads TGCGCCAGCAGCCAAGACGGGGGGGACAGCTTCCCCCCAGATACGCAGTATTTT.

This chain connects TRBV7-9 to TRBJ2-7, with 9 nucleotides matching TRBD2. The J segment lost 1 base and the V segment lost 0 bases, leaving 1 base of the junction unmatched. The CDR3 spans 15 residues. Germline assignment: CDR1 SEHNR and CDR2 FQNEAQ (reference sequence). For the CDR3, the DNA is TGTGCCAGCAGCTTAGCGGCGGGGGGGTCCTACGAGCAGTACTTC. Translating gives CASSLAAGGSYEQYF.

This clone was detected a few times. The chain has TRBV5-5 and TRBJ2-7, with 9 bases identical to TRBD1. Unmatched junction bases numbered 9, after V lost 4 bases and J lost 4 bases. Germline V gene sequence: CDR1 SGHKS, CDR2 YYEKEE (reference sequence). CDR3 length: 15 amino acids. The CDR3 reads CASSRTGAKSYEQYF. Written as DNA, the CDR3 is TGTGCCAGCAGCCGGACAGGGGCCAAATCTTACGAGCAGTACTTC.

The V gene is TRBV3-1 (or the pseudogene TRBV3-2), the J gene TRBJ2-6; D is perhaps TRBD1 (6 bases). The V end was cut by 3 bases, the J end by 0 bases, with 12 bases between. Germline CDR1 is LGHDT and CDR2 is YNNKEL (reference sequence). There are 17 residues in the CDR3. This CDR3 is CASSHRTAHSGANVLTF. For the CDR3, the DNA is TGTGCCAGCAGCCACCGGACAGCTCACTCTGGGGCCAACGTCCTGACTTTC.

The sample holds a few counts of this clone. This chain uses TRBV6-4 with TRBJ1-2; possibly TRBD1 for D (6 bases). The V gene lost 6 bases and the J gene lost 4 bases, with 15 bases spanning the gap. Per the germline V gene, CDR1 is MRHNA and CDR2 is SNTAGT. The CDR3 has 14 amino acids. The chain's CDR3 is CASSEQGTSYGYTF. CDR3 bases: TGTGCCAGCAGCGAACAGGGTACCTCCTATGGCTACACCTTC.

This chain connects TRBV2 to TRBJ2-7, with 8 bases identical to TRBD1. This CDR3 is 11 amino acids long. Germline lookup yields CDR1 SNHLY and CDR2 FYNNEI. J gave up 7 bases and V 8 bases, and 4 bases lay outside the gene matches. The CDR3: CASLDRAEQYF. CDR3 nucleotide sequence: TGTGCCAGCCTGGACAGGGCTGAGCAGTACTTC. Based on the CDR3 plus reference TRBV2 and TRBJ2-7, the full variable domain is EPEVTQTPSHQVTQMGQEVILRCVPISNHLYFYWYRQILGQKVEFLVSFYNNEISEKSEIFDDQFSVERPDGSNFTLKIRSTKLEDSAMYFCASLDRAEQYFGPGTRLTVT.

The chain couples TRBV5-5 to TRBJ1-2, with D unresolved. CDR1 SGHKS and CDR2 YYEKEE come from the germline V gene (reference sequence). V was clipped by 0 bases and J by 1 base, with 10 bases between them. This CDR3 is built from 15 residues. The CDR3 nucleotides are TGTGCCAGCAGCTTGGGGTCGGGGAGTAACTATGGCTACACCTTC. This gives the protein CASSLGSGSNYGYTF.

The V call is TRBV10-3, the J call TRBJ1-4; 8 nucleotides match TRBD1. There are 15 residues in the CDR3. The germline V gene encodes CDR1 ENHRY and CDR2 SYGVKD. V shed 4 bases, J shed 8 bases, and the junction held 9 bases outside the gene matches. The CDR3 DNA reads TGTGCCATCAGTGGTACGACAGGGGCCGGGGAAAAACTGTTTTTT. It encodes CAISGTTGAGEKLFF.

This chain joins TRBV28 and TRBJ1-2; 10 nucleotides line up with TRBD1. The length of the CDR3 is 15 residues. The J segment lost 5 bases and the V segment lost 5 bases, leaving 8 bases of the junction unmatched. Germline-derived CDR1 and CDR2 are MDHEN and SYDVKM. The CDR3 spells CASSLRTGGEYGYTF. CDR3 DNA sequence: TGTGCCAGCAGTCTCCGGACAGGGGGAGAATATGGCTACACCTTC.

The chain has TRBV9 and TRBJ2-7, with D perhaps matching TRBD1 (5 bases). V was shortened by 4 bases and J by 2 bases, with 13 bases between the two germline ends. Germline values: CDR1 SGDLS, CDR2 YYNGEE. CDR3 length equals 14 residues. The DNA of the CDR3 is TGTGCCAGCAGCCGATTGACAGTTCCCTACGAGCAGTACTTC. Protein: CASSRLTVPYEQYF.

The J gene is TRBJ1-1, the V gene TRBV4-3, with D tentatively TRBD1 (6 bases). The CDR3 has 15 residues. V was cut by 0 bases and J by 5 bases, with 13 bases left in between. Germline V lookup: CDR1 LGHNA, CDR2 YSLEER. The CDR3 DNA follows: TGCGCCAGCAGCCAAGATAGGGCAGGGGTGACTGAAGCTTTCTTT. It is translated as CASSQDRAGVTEAFF.

The chain combines TRBV7-2 with TRBJ1-2, with 9 nucleotides matching TRBD1. This CDR3 spans 16 amino acids. Trimming removed 4 bases from V and 2 bases from J; junction bases left unmatched: 8. Germline V gene lookup returns CDR1 SGHTA and CDR2 FQGNSA. The CDR3 DNA reads as TGTGCCAGCAGCTATAATCCCGGACAGGGGAACTATGGCTACACCTTC. Translated, it gives CASSYNPGQGNYGYTF.

This clone was counted between two and nine times. The chain links TRBV10-1 to TRBJ2-2; D may be TRBD2 (5 bases). This CDR3 comprises 12 residues. V gave up 5 bases and J gave up 7 bases, with 8 bases separating them. Germline V gene sequence: CDR1 WNHNN, CDR2 SYGVQD (reference sequence). The CDR3 DNA follows: TGCGCCAGCAGTCGGCGGGTCGGGGAGCTGTTTTTT. Translation gives CASSRRVGELFF.

This chain connects TRBV2 to TRBJ1-1, with TRBD1 identical over 8 bases. J gave up 0 bases and V 0 bases, and 3 bases lay outside the gene matches. CDR1 and CDR2 (germline): SNHLY, FYNNEI. The CDR3 length is 16 residues. CDR3 sequence reads: CASSEAWTGMNTEAFF. In nucleotides, the CDR3 is TGTGCCAGCAGTGAAGCTTGGACAGGGATGAACACTGAAGCTTTCTTT.

The chain has TRBV29-1 and TRBJ2-7; TRBD1 might be the D (6 bases). Trimming removed 7 bases from V and 2 bases from J, with 21 bases in between. Per germline, CDR1 SQVTM and CDR2 ANQGSEA. This CDR3 is built from 15 residues. CDR3 region: CSASNGQPPTYEQYF. For the CDR3, the DNA is TGCAGCGCATCCAACGGACAGCCCCCAACCTACGAGCAGTACTTC.